This passage covers 20 T cell receptor beta chains from one sample sequenced in a study of blood T cells in healthy people across ages (dated by TCRdb to the mid-2010s). Receptors were amplified or captured by 5' RACE. Data came from an Illumina HiSeq 2500. A second PCR of roughly 7 to 11 cycles was performed with a sample-barcoded 5' primer and a J-beta primer mix. Using fastp trimming at Q25 and MiXCR clonotype assembly, TCRdb reanalyzed the public sequencing data and kept in-frame beta chains. Rows are combined by CDR3 protein, so each entry shows the most common genes and DNA. The sample records about 730,000 distinct CDR3 sequences, about 40% of which are singletons. The top ten clonotypes cover 20% of the sample. Source material: blood. Receptor source: an older woman in good health.

The rearrangement uses TRBV4-2 and TRBJ1-5, with D unclear. Germline V CDR1 and CDR2: LGHNA, YNFKEQ. There are 16 residues in the CDR3. The ends were cut back, 0 bases at V and 2 bases at J, with 11 bases in the middle. In DNA, the CDR3 is TGTGCCAGCAGCCAAGATAGGTCGGCGCGCAATCAGCCCCAGCATTTT. This sequence encodes CASSQDRSARNQPQHF.

There are a few counts of this clonotype. The chain links TRBV4-3 to TRBJ1-2; TRBD1 might be the D (6 bases). Germline lookup yields CDR1 LGHNA and CDR2 YSLEER. V was pared by 0 bases and J by 4 bases, with 12 bases between. The length of the CDR3 is 15 residues. The CDR3 nucleotides are TGCGCCAGCAGCCAAGATACAGTGACAGGCTATGGCTACACCTTC. It translates to CASSQDTVTGYGYTF.

This clonotype was counted many times. The chain uses TRBV3-1 and TRBJ2-6; no reliable D call. Germline CDR1 and CDR2: LGHDT and YNNKEL (reference sequence). Trimming cost V 1 base and J 0 bases, with 10 bases left between them. The CDR3 is 17 amino acids. The CDR3 DNA reads as TGTGCCAGCAGCCAAGTAGCTGGGAACTCTGGGGCCAACGTCCTGACTTTC. Amino acids: CASSQVAGNSGANVLTF.

The chain employs TRBV21-1 and TRBJ2-7; the table's TRBD1 call for D was not verified on the DNA. TRBV21-1 is reported as a pseudogene. The CDR3 consists of 15 residues. The CDR3 DNA reads as TGTGCCAGCAAGGGCGAGCCCCAGAGCTCCTACGAGCAGTACTTC. This sequence encodes CASKGEPQSSYEQYF.

This clonotype turned up a few times. This chain uses TRBV7-3 with TRBJ2-7; 10 bases align to TRBD2. Losses at the gene ends were 1 base for V and 5 bases for J; bases not matched to a gene: 5. The germline CDR1 and CDR2 sequences are SGHTA and FQGTGA. The CDR3 covers 15 residues. CDR3 protein: CASSLMASGRNEQYF. Here the CDR3 DNA reads TGTGCCAGCAGCTTAATGGCTAGCGGGAGAAACGAGCAGTACTTC.

CDR3 residues: CASSKSLGLAASYEQYF. As DNA, the CDR3 is TGTGCCAGCAGCAAGTCCCTTGGGCTAGCGGCATCCTACGAGCAGTACTTC. The V call is TRBV21-1, the J call TRBJ2-7; the DNA was not used to check the table's D call, TRBD2. TRBV21-1 is a pseudogene. This CDR3 spans 17 amino acids.

CDR3 nucleotide sequence: TGCAGTGCGGCCAGCGGGGGCATGGATACGCAGTATTTT. Its protein is CSAASGGMDTQYF. V is TRBV20-1 and J is TRBJ2-3; TRBD2 matches at 8 bases. The J segment lost 6 bases and the V segment lost 6 bases, leaving 8 bases of the junction unmatched. There are 13 residues in the CDR3. The germline V gene has CDR1 DFQATT and CDR2 SNEGSKA (reference sequence).

This clonotype has a single count. The V and J genes are TRBV15 and TRBJ2-1, with TRBD2 matching over 13 bases. After removal of 3 bases from V and 3 bases from J, the junction contained 5 bases not matched to a gene. Germline V CDR1 and CDR2: LNHNV, YYDKDF (reference sequence). The CDR3 spans 17 residues. The CDR3 DNA reads as TGTGCCACCAGCAGCCCGACTAGCGGGGGGCTCTACAATGAGCAGTTCTTC. Protein: CATSSPTSGGLYNEQFF.

The J gene is TRBJ2-1, the V gene TRBV7-9, with D tentatively TRBD2 (7 bases). Germline values: CDR1 SEHNR, CDR2 FQNEAQ (reference sequence). This CDR3 has 15 amino acids. The V and J ends lost 1 base and 7 bases respectively, with 14 bases between them. The DNA for the CDR3 is TGTGCCAGCAGCTTAGTCGGGGGGCCCAGTAATGAGCAGTTCTTC. Protein: CASSLVGGPSNEQFF.

The V and J genes are TRBV29-1 and TRBJ2-7; either TRBD1 or TRBD2 may supply D (6 bases each). The CDR3 is 12 amino acids. Germline loops: CDR1 SQVTM, CDR2 ANQGSEA. The DNA for the CDR3 is TGCAGAGGCGGGACACCATCCTACGAGCAGTACTTC. It codes for CRGGTPSYEQYF.

The chain joins TRBV30 to TRBJ2-5, with 7 nucleotides matching TRBD1. The better agreement between TRBJ2-7 and the DNA end casts doubt on the J call. Looked up from germline, CDR1 is GTSNPN and CDR2 is SVGIG (reference sequence). This CDR3 has 14 residues. CDR3 sequence (DNA): TGTGCCTGTAACCGGGACAGCCCATCCTACGAGCAGTACTTC. Residues: CACNRDSPSYEQYF.

This clonotype was recorded a few times. The V and J genes are TRBV7-2 and TRBJ2-1; D is undetermined. Germline V CDR1 and CDR2: SGHTA, FQGNSA. The CDR3 contains 13 residues. V lost 0 bases and J lost 9, with 9 bases in between. CDR3 in amino acids: CASSLASYGEQFF. CDR3 in DNA: TGTGCCAGCAGCTTAGCTAGCTACGGTGAGCAGTTCTTC. Supplemented by reference TRBV7-2 and TRBJ2-1, the full variable domain reads GAGVSQSPSNKVTEKGKDVELRCDPISGHTALYWYRQSLGQGLEFLIYFQGNSAPDKSGLPSDRFSAERTGGSVSTLTIQRTQQEDSAVYLCASSLASYGEQFFGPGTRLTVL.

Only a few counts were recorded for this clonotype. V and J are TRBV7-2 and TRBJ1-6, with TRBD1 identical over 9 bases. The trim removed 1 base at V and 6 bases at J, leaving 7 bases unmatched. CDR1 is SGHTA and CDR2 is FQGNSA in the germline V gene. The CDR3 extends over 17 amino acids. The CDR3 DNA reads as TGTGCCAGCAGCTTAGGAGCGTGGGGACAGGGTAATTCACCCCTCCACTTT. Translated: CASSLGAWGQGNSPLHF.

The chain combines TRBV7-6 with TRBJ2-3; 9 bases fit TRBD2. The length of the CDR3 is 16 residues. The V segment lost 3 bases and the J segment 3 bases; nucleotides outside the gene matches: 7. In germline, CDR1 is SGHVS, CDR2 FNYEAQ. The CDR3 DNA is TGTGCCAGCAGCTTTGGCGGGGGGGTGGTAACAGATACGCAGTATTTT. Encoded protein: CASSFGGGVVTDTQYF. The full variable domain, completed using reference TRBV7-6 and TRBJ2-3, is GAGVSQSPRYKVTKRGQDVALRCDPISGHVSLYWYRQALGQGPEFLTYFNYEAQQDKSGLPNDRFSAERPEGSISTLTIQRTEQRDSAMYRCASSFGGGVVTDTQYFGPGTRLTVL.

The rearrangement links TRBV5-8 to TRBJ1-2, with no clear D. The V end lost 4 bases, the J end lost 6 bases, and 13 bases lay between the germline ends. The CDR3 is 13 residues long. The germline CDR1 and CDR2 sequences are SGHTS and YDEGEE. CDR3 DNA sequence: TGTGCCAGCAGCCCAGACACGGAGGATGGCTACACCTTC. Its protein is CASSPDTEDGYTF.

J is TRBJ1-2 and V is TRBV20-1; 7 bases are a match to TRBD1. This CDR3 spans 15 amino acids. V lost 4 bases, J lost 3 bases, and 11 bases stayed unmatched. CDR1 DFQATT and CDR2 SNEGSKA come from the germline V gene (reference sequence). The DNA of the CDR3 is TGCAGTGCTAAAAGAACAGGGGCGGGTCACTATGGCTACACCTTC. Its translation: CSAKRTGAGHYGYTF.

The CDR3 here is CSAREPWDTDTQYF. CDR3 nucleotides: TGCAGTGCTAGAGAACCGTGGGACACAGATACGCAGTATTTT. This chain uses TRBV20-1 with TRBJ2-3; no reliable D call. The CDR3 spans 14 residues. Trimming removed 0 bases at V and 2 bases at J, with 9 bases between. In germline, CDR1 is DFQATT, CDR2 SNEGSKA (reference sequence).

The chain couples TRBV19 to TRBJ2-6, with D uncertain. Trimming took 7 bases from V and 0 from J, leaving 4 bases between them. Germline CDR1 and CDR2: LNHDA and SQIVND (reference sequence). The CDR3 runs to 13 residues. This CDR3 is CASKLSGANVLTF. The CDR3 bases are TGTGCCAGTAAGCTCTCTGGGGCCAACGTCCTGACTTTC. Using reference TRBV19 and TRBJ2-6 for the parts outside the CDR3, the full variable domain is DGGITQSPKYLFRKEGQNVTLSCEQNLNHDAMYWYRQDPGQGLRLIYYSQIVNDFQKGDIAEGYSVSREKKESFPLTVTSAQKNPTAFYLCASKLSGANVLTFGAGSRLTVL.

Remarks on this clonotype: This could be a read error, since a much larger clone is one nucleotide away. This chain joins TRBV14 and TRBJ2-5, with 9 bases that match TRBD2. This CDR3 has 15 amino acids. Germline V CDR1 and CDR2: SGHDN, FVKESK. V trimming: 6 bases; J trimming: 2 bases; junction bases outside the gene matches: 7. The CDR3 DNA is TGTGCCAGCAGTCCGACTAGCGGTACTCAAGAGACCCAGTACTTC. Protein product: CASSPTSGTQETQYF.

The rearrangement links TRBV20-1 to TRBJ2-3; possible D gene TRBD2, 6 bases. The ends were cut back, 3 bases at V and 5 bases at J, with 9 bases in the middle. Per the germline V gene, CDR1 is DFQATT and CDR2 is SNEGSKA (reference sequence). The CDR3 has 12 amino acids. The CDR3 nucleotides read TGCAGTGCTAGCCGGGGGAAAGATACGCAGTATTTT. Amino acid sequence: CSASRGKDTQYF.